This T cell receptor (beta chain) was captured by sequencing in a study of T cells in Graves' hyperthyroidism and ophthalmopathy. Overall study results and limits: Prediction of ophthalmopathy progression came a median around 6.1 months pre-onset.

RNA transcripts served as the template for amplifying TCR beta CDR3 regions. Carried out on the TCR CDR3, a first-round RT-PCR used the HTBI primer set. Each CDR3 protein gets one entry after TCRdb re-called the multiplex PCR reads with MiXCR. Here the sample spans approximately 400,000 distinct CDR3 sequences, more than 12% being singletons. With 0 bases removed from V and 8 bases from J, the gap between germline ends came to 11 bases. This CDR3 is 14 amino acids long. Germline V gene data show CDR1 as SEHNR and CDR2 as FQNEAQ (reference sequence). With respect to this clonotype: What it binds is unknown.

Among the patients, aged 18 to 65, hyperthyroidism was newly diagnosed and had lasted under 2 months. The PBMCs were sourced from fresh peripheral blood (around 9.3 ml). Sequencing was carried out using blood. This receptor was obtained from a woman aged 30 to 39 with Graves' hyperthyroidism. V and J are TRBV7-9 and TRBJ2-1, with no clear D. CDR3 DNA: TGTGCCAGCAGCTTAGCCGGGCCCCCTGATGAGCAGTTCTTC. This translates into CASSLAGPPDEQFF.